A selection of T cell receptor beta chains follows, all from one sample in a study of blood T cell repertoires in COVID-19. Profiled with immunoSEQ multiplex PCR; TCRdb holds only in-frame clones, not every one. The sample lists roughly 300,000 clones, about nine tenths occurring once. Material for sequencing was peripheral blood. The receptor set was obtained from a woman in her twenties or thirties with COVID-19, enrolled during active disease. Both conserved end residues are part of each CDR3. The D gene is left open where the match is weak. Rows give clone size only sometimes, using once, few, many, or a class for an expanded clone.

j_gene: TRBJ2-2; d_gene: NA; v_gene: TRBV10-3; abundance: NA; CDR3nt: TGTGCCACCTCGAGGGAGCCGAACACCGGGGAGCTGTTTTTT; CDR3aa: CATSREPNTGELFF
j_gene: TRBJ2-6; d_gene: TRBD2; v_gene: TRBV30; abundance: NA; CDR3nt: TGTGCCTGGAGTGTCCCTAGCGGGGCCACTGGGGCCAACGTCCTGACTTTC; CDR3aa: CAWSVPSGATGANVLTF
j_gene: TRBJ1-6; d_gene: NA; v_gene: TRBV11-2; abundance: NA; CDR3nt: TGTGCCAGCAGCTTAGGGACAACCCTCCACTTT; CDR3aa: CASSLGTTLHF
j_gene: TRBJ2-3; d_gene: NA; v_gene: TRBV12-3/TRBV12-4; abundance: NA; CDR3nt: TGTGCCAGCACTCGTACAGATACGCAGTATTTT; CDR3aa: CASTRTDTQYF
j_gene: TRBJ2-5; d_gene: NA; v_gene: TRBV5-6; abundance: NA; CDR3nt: TGTGCCAGCAGCTTGCCAGCGACCTACCAAGAGACCCAGTACTTC; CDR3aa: CASSLPATYQETQYF
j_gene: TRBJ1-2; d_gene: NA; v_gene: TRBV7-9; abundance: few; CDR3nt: TGTGCCAGCAGCTTAGCGCCTCCGGTCCCTAACTATGGCTACACCTTC; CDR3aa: CASSLAPPVPNYGYTF
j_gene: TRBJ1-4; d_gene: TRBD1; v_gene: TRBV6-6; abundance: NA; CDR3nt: TGTGCCAGCAGTTCCCCGGACAGGGGGCGTGAAAAACTGTTTTTT; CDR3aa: CASSSPDRGREKLFF
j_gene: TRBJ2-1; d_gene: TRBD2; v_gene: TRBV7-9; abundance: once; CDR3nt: TGTGCCAGCAGCATCCGACTAGCGGGAGGTTTTGAGCAGTTCTTC; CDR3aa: CASSIRLAGGFEQFF
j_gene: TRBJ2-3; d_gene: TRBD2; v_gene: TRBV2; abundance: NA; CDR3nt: TGTGCCAGCAGTGCCCCTAAAACTAGCGTTGATACGCAGTATTTT; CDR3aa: CASSAPKTSVDTQYF
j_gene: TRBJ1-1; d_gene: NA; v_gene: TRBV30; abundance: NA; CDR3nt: TGTGCCTGGAGTGCCTCGGGGGAGACTGAAGCTTTCTTT; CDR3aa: CAWSASGETEAFF
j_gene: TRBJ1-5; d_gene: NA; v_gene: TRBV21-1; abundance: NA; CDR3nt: TGTGCCAGCAGCAAACGGAGGGGGCGTCAGCCCCAGCATTTT; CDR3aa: CASSKRRGRQPQHF
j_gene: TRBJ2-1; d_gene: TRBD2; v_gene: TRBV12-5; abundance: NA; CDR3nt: TGTGCTAGTGGTTTGGAGATAGCGGGAGAGTCCAATGAGCAGTTCTTC; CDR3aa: CASGLEIAGESNEQFF
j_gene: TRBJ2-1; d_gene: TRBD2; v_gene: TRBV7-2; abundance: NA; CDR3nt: TGTGCCAGCAGCTTAAGACTAGCGGGACGCAATGAGCAGTTCTTC; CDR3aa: CASSLRLAGRNEQFF
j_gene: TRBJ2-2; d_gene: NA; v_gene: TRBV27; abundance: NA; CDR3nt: TGTGCCAGCAGTTCCTTCGGAGGGCCGGACACCGGGGAGCTGTTTTTT; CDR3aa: CASSSFGGPDTGELFF
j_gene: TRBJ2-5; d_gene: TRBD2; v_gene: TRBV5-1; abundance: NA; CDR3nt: TGCGCCAGCAGCTCCGGACTAGCGGGAGGGGAGACCCAGTACTTC; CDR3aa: CASSSGLAGGETQYF
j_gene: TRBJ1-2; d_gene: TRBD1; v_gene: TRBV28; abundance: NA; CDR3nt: TGTGCTAGCAGTGGCGGGACAGGGCAAGATGGCTACACCTTC; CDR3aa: CASSGGTGQDGYTF
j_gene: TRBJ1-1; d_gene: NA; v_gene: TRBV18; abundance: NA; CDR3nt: TGTGCCAGCTCACCGGGGCTGCAGAACACTGAAGCTTTCTTT; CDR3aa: CASSPGLQNTEAFF
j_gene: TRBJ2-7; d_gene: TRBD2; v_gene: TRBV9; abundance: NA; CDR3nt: TGTGCCAGCAGCGTAGGCGGGAGTCCCGGCTACGAGCAGTACTTC; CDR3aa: CASSVGGSPGYEQYF
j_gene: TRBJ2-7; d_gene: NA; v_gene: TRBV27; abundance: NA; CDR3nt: TGTGCCAGCAGTTTAGCAGGTACCTACGAGCAGTACTTC; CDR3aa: CASSLAGTYEQYF
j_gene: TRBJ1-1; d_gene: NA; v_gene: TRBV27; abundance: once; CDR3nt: TGTGCCAGCAGCCCAAGGCCCGGGGATGAAGCTTTCTTT; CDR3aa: CASSPRPGDEAFF
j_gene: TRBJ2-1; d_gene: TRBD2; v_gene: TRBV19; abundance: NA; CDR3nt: TGTGCCAGTAGTATTACTAGCGGGAGCTCCTACAATGAGCAGTTCTTC; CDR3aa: CASSITSGSSYNEQFF
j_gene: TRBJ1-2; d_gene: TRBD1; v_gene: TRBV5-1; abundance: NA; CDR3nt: TGCGCCAGCAGCTTGGGACACAGGGGCGAATTGGACTATGGCTACACCTTC; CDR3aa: CASSLGHRGELDYGYTF
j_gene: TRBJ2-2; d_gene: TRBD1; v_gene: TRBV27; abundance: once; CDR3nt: TGTGCCAGCAGTTTAGACAGGGGGAACACCGGGGAGCTGTTTTTT; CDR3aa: CASSLDRGNTGELFF
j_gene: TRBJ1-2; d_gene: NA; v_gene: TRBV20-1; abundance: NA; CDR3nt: TGCACCCCAGGGTATGGCTACACCTTC; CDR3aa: CTPGYGYTF
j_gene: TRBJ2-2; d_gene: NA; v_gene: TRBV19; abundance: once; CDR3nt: TGTGCCAGCACCAAAGGGGAAGGCCGGAACACCGGGGAGCTGTTTTTT; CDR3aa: CASTKGEGRNTGELFF
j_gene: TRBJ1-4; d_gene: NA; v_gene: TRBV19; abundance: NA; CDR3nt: TGTGCCAGTAGTCGCCCCGACAGGGAAAAACTGTTTTTT; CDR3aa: CASSRPDREKLFF
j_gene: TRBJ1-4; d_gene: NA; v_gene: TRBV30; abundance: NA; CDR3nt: TGTGCCTGGAGTGCAGGCGATAATGAAAAACTGTTTTTT; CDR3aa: CAWSAGDNEKLFF
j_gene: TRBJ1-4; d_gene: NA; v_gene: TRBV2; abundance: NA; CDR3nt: TGTGCCAGCAGTGAAGGGGTTGGGGGGATCCCTAATGAAAAACTGTTTTTT; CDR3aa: CASSEGVGGIPNEKLFF
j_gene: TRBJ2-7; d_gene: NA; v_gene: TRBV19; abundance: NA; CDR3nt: TGTGCCAGTAGTATTGGCGGGGCATTCTCCTACGAGCAGTACTTC; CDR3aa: CASSIGGAFSYEQYF
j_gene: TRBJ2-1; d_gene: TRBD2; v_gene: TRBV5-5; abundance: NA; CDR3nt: TGTGCCAGCAGTTGGTCTAGCGGGAGCTCCTACAATGAGCAGTTCTTC; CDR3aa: CASSWSSGSSYNEQFF
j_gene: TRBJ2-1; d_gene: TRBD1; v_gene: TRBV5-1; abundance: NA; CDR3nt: TGCGCCAGCAGCTCTGGGACAGGTAACTACAATGAGCAGTTCTTC; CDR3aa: CASSSGTGNYNEQFF
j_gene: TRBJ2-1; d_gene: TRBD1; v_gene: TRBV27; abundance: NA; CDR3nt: TGTGCCAGCAGTCTAGGGACAGGGGTACCCCCAGAGCAGTTCTTC; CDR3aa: CASSLGTGVPPEQFF
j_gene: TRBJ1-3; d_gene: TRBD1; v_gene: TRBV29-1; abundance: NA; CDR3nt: TGCAGCGTCGCCGCGACAGGGCCTGGAAACACCATATATTTT; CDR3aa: CSVAATGPGNTIYF
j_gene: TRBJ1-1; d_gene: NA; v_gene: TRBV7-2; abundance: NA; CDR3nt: TGTGCCAGCAGCTTGGAGGGAGGCCTGAACACTGAAGCTTTCTTT; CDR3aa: CASSLEGGLNTEAFF
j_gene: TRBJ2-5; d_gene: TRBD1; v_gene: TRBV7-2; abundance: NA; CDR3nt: TGTGCCAGCAGACGTAGGGGGACAGGGGGAGAGACCCAGTACTTC; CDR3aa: CASRRRGTGGETQYF
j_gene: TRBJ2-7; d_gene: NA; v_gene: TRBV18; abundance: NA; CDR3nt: TGTGCCAGCTCACCACGGGGAGGGGGCTCCTACGAGCAGTACTTC; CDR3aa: CASSPRGGGSYEQYF
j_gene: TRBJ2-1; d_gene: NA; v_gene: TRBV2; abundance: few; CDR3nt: TGTGCCAGCGGAGGAGTCGGGCCTTGGGGTCGGCATGAGCAGTTCTTC; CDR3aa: CASGGVGPWGRHEQFF
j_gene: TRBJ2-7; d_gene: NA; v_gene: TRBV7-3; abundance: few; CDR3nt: TGTGCCAGCAGCTCCAATGCGGGGTACGAGCAGTACTTC; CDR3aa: CASSSNAGYEQYF